These 13 T cell receptor beta chains were all obtained from the same sample, sequenced in a study of T-cell memory formation after mild COVID-19. One entry per CDR3 protein, called by TCRdb with MiXCR from the 5' RACE reads. The sample holds more than 120,000 distinct CDR3 sequences, under 7% seen once. The source material was PBMCs or a T cell subset sorted from them (not recorded which). These receptors were obtained from an adult woman who had mild COVID-19 (a few samples of this study predate the infection). Cell type and time point are not known.

In this sample, this clonotype turned up many times. The chain carries TRBV20-1 and TRBJ1-5; maybe TRBD1 (5 bases). V was pared by 1 base and J by 3 bases, with 13 bases between. CDR3 length: 15 residues. CDR1 DFQATT and CDR2 SNEGSKA come from the germline V gene (reference sequence). The CDR3 is CSARVGGIDNQPQHF. The DNA for the CDR3 is TGCAGTGCTAGAGTTGGGGGTATTGACAATCAGCCCCAGCATTTT.

The chain joins TRBV3-1 to TRBJ2-7; TRBD1 might be the D (5 bases). Deletions cut 2 bases from V and 4 bases from J, with 15 bases between. Germline CDR1 is LGHDT and CDR2 is YNNKEL (reference sequence). The length of the CDR3 is 15 residues. The CDR3 sequence is CASSQPGIIFYEQYF. CDR3 DNA: TGTGCCAGCAGCCAACCAGGGATTATTTTTTACGAGCAGTACTTC.

V and J are TRBV7-2 and TRBJ2-1, with 9 bases lining up with TRBD2. CDR1 and CDR2 (germline): SGHTA, FQGNSA. CDR3 length equals 14 residues. V lost 4 bases to trimming and J lost 6 bases; unmatched junction nucleotides: 4. The CDR3 sequence is CASSWGLATNEQFF. In DNA, the CDR3 is TGTGCCAGCAGCTGGGGACTAGCAACCAATGAGCAGTTCTTC.

This clonotype was observed many times. This chain connects TRBV5-1 to TRBJ2-3; 9 nucleotides align to TRBD2. CDR1 SGHRS and CDR2 YFSETQ come from the germline V gene. Trimming cost V 0 bases and J 2 bases; bases outside gene matches: 4. The CDR3 has 16 residues. The CDR3 region has the DNA TGCGCCAGCAGCTTGGGACTAGCGGTAAACACAGATACGCAGTATTTT. It yields the protein CASSLGLAVNTDTQYF.

This clonotype was seen ten or more times. The CDR3 does not end in the conserved phenylalanine or tryptophan, so this is likely a read error. The chain combines TRBV7-2 with TRBJ2-4; 13 nucleotides line up with TRBD2. This CDR3 region has 18 residues. Germline CDR1 SGHTA, CDR2 FQGNSA. V lost 4 bases to trimming and J lost 6 bases; unmatched junction nucleotides: 12. The CDR3 loop is CASSSGGLAGSWRNIQYS. The CDR3 DNA follows: TGTGCCAGCAGCTCAGGGGGACTAGCGGGAAGTTGGAGAAACATTCAGTACTCC.

Ten or more counts support this clonotype. The rearrangement links TRBV16 to TRBJ2-7, with a tentative D call TRBD2 (5 bases). The germline V and J ends were trimmed by 2 bases and 2 bases, with 10 bases remaining between them. Per the germline V gene, CDR1 is KGHSY and CDR2 is FQNENV. The CDR3 sequence is 14 residues long. The CDR3 coding sequence is TGTGCCAGCAGCCAAGCGCGGGCGACCTACGAGCAGTACTTC. Protein sequence: CASSQARATYEQYF. Supplemented by reference TRBV16 and TRBJ2-7, the full variable domain reads GEEVAQTPKHLVRGEGQKAKLYCAPIKGHSYVFWYQQVLKNEFKFLISFQNENVFDETGMPKERFSAKCLPNSPCSLEIQATKLEDSAVYFCASSQARATYEQYFGPGTRLTVT.

The gene calls are TRBV20-1 and TRBJ1-2; D call uncertain. The ends were cut back, 0 bases at V and 5 bases at J, with 19 bases in the middle. The germline V gene has CDR1 DFQATT and CDR2 SNEGSKA (reference sequence). CDR3 length: 16 residues. The CDR3 DNA is TGCAGTGCTAGAGAAAGGGATCGGGCGGTAGGGTATGGCTACACCTTC. Its translation: CSARERDRAVGYGYTF.

This clonotype was detected only a few times. This rearrangement joins TRBV12-3 or TRBV12-4 to TRBJ1-4, with D possibly TRBD1 on 6 matching bases. The V and J ends lost 6 bases and 3 bases respectively, with 14 bases between them. The CDR3 runs 15 residues. The CDR3 sequence: CASRLQGAPNEKLFF. CDR3 in DNA: TGTGCCAGCAGGCTACAGGGTGCTCCTAATGAAAAACTGTTTTTT.

In this sample, this clonotype turned up a few times. V is TRBV3-1 and J is TRBJ2-2; D is unresolved. The CDR3 sequence is 13 residues long. The germline V gene has CDR1 LGHDT and CDR2 YNNKEL (reference sequence). Trimming left V 6 bases short and J 2 bases short, with 7 bases between. CDR3 amino acids: CASRRVNTGELFF. As DNA, the CDR3 is TGTGCCAGCAGGAGAGTTAACACCGGGGAGCTGTTTTTT.

This clonotype was detected ten times or more. The chain combines TRBV5-1 with TRBJ2-7; 8 nucleotides align to TRBD2. The trim removed 0 bases at V and 1 base at J, leaving 0 bases unmatched. CDR1 is SGHRS, CDR2 YFSETQ, per germline. The CDR3 spans 14 residues. The CDR3 spells CASSLVAGSYEQYF. DNA of the CDR3: TGCGCCAGCAGCTTGGTAGCGGGATCCTACGAGCAGTACTTC.

This clonotype was counted only a few times. The rearrangement links TRBV5-6 to TRBJ2-3; maybe TRBD1 (6 bases). From germline, CDR1 is SGHDT and CDR2 YYEEEE. The CDR3 runs to 16 residues. Deletions cut 3 bases from V and 6 bases from J, with 20 bases between. As DNA, the CDR3 is TGTGCCAGCAGCTCTAGACAGAAGTGGGGGCGGGATACGCAGTATTTT. Translating gives CASSSRQKWGRDTQYF.

This clonotype was counted only a few times. The chain joins TRBV4-2 to TRBJ2-6; TRBD1 matches 8 bases. With 4 bases clipped from V and 2 bases from J, the junction kept 13 bases outside the gene matches. Germline-derived CDR1 and CDR2 are LGHNA and YNFKEQ. The CDR3 loop spans 19 amino acids. The CDR3 region has the DNA TGTGCCAGCAGCCCCTATGTGGGAGTGACAGGGGCTGGGGCCAACGTCCTGACTTTC. Protein sequence: CASSPYVGVTGAGANVLTF.

This clonotype was detected ten times or more. V is TRBV20-1 and J is TRBJ2-5; D may be TRBD2 (5 bases). Germline-derived CDR1 and CDR2 are DFQATT and SNEGSKA (reference sequence). V lost 7 bases, J lost 1 base, and 13 bases lay in between. This CDR3 contains 13 residues. CDR3 protein: CSVGRHSQETQYF. For the CDR3, the DNA is TGCAGTGTAGGGAGACATTCCCAAGAGACCCAGTACTTC.